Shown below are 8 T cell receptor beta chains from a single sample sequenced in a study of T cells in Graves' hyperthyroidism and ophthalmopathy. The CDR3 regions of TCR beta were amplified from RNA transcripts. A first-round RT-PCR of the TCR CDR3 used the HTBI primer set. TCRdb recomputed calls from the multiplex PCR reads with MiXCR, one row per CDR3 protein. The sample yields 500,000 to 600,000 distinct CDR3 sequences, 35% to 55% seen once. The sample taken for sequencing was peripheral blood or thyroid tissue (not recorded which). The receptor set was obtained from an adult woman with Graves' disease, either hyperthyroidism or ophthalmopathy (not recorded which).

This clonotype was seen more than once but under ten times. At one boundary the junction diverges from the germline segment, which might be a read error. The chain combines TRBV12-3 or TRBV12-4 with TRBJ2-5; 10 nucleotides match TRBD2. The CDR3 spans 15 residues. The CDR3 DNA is TGTGCCAGCAGTCTAGCTAGCGGGAGTTTGGAGACCCAGTACTTC. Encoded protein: CASSLASGSLETQYF.

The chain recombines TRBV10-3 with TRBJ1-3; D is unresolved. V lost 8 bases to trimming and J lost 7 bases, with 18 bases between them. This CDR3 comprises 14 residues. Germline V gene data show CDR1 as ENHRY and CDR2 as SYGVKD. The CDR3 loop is CAIGKREGRNTIYF. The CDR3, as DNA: TGTGCCATCGGAAAGCGGGAGGGCCGTAACACCATATATTTT.

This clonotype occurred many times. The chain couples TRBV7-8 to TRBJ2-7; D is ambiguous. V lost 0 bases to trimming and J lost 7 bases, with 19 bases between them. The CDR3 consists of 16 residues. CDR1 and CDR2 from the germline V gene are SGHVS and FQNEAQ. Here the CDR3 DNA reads TGTGCCAGCAGCTTAGCTTCGGACGCCCTGTTAATGGAGCAGTACTTC. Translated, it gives CASSLASDALLMEQYF.

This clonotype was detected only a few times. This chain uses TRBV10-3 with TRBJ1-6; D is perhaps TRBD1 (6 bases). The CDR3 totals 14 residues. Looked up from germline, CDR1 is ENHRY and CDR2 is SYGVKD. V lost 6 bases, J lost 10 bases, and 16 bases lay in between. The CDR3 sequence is CAISPKGGESPLHF. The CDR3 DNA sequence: TGTGCCATCAGCCCTAAGGGGGGTGAGTCACCCCTCCACTTT.

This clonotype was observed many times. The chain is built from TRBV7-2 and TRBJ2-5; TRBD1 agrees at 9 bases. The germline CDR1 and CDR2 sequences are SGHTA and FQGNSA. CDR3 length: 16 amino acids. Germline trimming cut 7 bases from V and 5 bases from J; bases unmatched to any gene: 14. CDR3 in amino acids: CASTSGTGPIWETQYF. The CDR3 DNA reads TGTGCCAGCACCTCCGGGACAGGGCCAATTTGGGAGACCCAGTACTTC.

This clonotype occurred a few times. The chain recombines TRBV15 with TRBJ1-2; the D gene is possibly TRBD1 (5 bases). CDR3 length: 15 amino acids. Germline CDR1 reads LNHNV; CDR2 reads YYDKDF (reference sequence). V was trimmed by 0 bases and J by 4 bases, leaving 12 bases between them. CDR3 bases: TGTGCCACCAGCAGAGATCGGACAATGGTCTATGGCTACACCTTC. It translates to CATSRDRTMVYGYTF.

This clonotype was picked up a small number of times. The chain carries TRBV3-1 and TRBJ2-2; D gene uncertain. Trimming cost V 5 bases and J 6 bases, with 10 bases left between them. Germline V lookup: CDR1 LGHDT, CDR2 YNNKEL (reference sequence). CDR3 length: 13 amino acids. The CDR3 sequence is CASSVDSAGELFF. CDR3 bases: TGTGCCAGCAGCGTTGACTCCGCCGGGGAGCTGTTTTTT.

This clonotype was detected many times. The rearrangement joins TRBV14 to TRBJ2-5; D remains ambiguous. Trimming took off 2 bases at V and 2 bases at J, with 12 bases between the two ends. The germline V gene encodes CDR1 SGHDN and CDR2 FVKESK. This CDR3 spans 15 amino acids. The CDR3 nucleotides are TGTGCCAGCAGCCAACTTGACACGGATCAAGAGACCCAGTACTTC. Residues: CASSQLDTDQETQYF.